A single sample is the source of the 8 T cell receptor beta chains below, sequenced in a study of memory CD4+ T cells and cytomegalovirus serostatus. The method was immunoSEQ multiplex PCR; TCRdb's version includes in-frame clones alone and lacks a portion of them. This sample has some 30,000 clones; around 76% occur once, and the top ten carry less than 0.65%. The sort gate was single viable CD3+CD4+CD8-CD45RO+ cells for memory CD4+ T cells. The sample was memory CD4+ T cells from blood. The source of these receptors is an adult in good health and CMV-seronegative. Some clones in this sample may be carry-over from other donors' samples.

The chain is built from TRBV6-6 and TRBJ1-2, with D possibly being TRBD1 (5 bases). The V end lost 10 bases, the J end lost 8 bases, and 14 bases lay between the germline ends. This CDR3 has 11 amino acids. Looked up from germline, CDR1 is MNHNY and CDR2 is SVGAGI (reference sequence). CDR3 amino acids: CATQGGGGYTF. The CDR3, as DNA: TGTGCCACCCAGGGTGGCGGAGGCTACACCTTC.

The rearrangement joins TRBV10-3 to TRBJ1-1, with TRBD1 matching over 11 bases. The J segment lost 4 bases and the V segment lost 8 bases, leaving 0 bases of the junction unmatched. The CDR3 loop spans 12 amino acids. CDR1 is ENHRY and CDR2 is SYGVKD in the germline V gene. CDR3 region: CAIGTGGTEAFF. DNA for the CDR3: TGTGCCATCGGGACAGGGGGCACTGAAGCTTTCTTT.

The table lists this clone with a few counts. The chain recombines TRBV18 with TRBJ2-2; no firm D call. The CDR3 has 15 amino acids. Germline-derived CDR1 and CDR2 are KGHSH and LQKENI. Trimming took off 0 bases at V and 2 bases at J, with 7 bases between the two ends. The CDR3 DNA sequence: TGTGCCAGCTCACCACCGAACGGAAACACCGGGGAGCTGTTTTTT. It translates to CASSPPNGNTGELFF.

The CDR3 coding sequence is TGTGCCAGCAGCGCGGACACTGAAGCTTTCTTT. It codes for CASSADTEAFF. The genes are TRBV9 and TRBJ1-1; D gene ambiguous. The germline V and J ends were trimmed by 3 bases and 3 bases, with 3 bases remaining between them. The CDR3 runs 11 residues. Germline V gives CDR1 SGDLS, CDR2 YYNGEE.

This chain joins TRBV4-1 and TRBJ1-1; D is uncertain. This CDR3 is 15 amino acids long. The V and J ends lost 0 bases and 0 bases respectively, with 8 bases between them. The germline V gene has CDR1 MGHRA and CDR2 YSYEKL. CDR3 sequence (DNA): TGCGCCAGCAGCCAAGAAGAACTCTTGAACACTGAAGCTTTCTTT. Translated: CASSQEELLNTEAFF.

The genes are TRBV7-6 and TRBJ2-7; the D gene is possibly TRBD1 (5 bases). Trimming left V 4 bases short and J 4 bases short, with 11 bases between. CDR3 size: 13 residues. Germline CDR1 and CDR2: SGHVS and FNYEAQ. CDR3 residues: CASSSRDRYEQYF. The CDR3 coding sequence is TGTGCCAGCAGCTCCCGAGACAGATACGAGCAGTACTTC.

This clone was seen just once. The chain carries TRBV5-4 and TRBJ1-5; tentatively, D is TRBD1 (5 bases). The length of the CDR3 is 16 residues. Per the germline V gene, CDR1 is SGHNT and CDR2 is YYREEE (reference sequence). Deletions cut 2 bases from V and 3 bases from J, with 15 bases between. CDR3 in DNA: TGTGCCAGCAGCTTCCAGGGTAGAGGGAACAATCAGCCCCAGCATTTT. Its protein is CASSFQGRGNNQPQHF.

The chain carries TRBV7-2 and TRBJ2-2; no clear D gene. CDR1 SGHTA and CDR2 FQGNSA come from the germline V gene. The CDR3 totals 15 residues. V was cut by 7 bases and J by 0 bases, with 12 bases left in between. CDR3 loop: CASIRGRTNTGELFF. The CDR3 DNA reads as TGTGCCAGCATCCGCGGACGGACGAACACCGGGGAGCTGTTTTTT.